The 16 T cell receptor beta chains below were found in one sample sequenced in a study of blood T cell repertoires in COVID-19. Sequenced by immunoSEQ multiplex PCR; TCRdb stores in-frame clones only, minus some. The profile shows about 200,000 clones, about 83% of them singletons. The sample consisted of peripheral blood. Receptor source: a woman aged 50 to 60 with active or convalescent COVID-19.

This chain connects TRBV5-1 to TRBJ1-2, with a tentative D call TRBD1 (6 bases). Germline loops: CDR1 SGHRS, CDR2 YFSETQ. The CDR3 has 14 amino acids. The V gene lost 3 bases and the J gene lost 2 bases, with 11 bases spanning the gap. Here the CDR3 DNA reads TGCGCCAGCAGCTCAGGACAGACGAACTATGGCTACACCTTC. Translated, it gives CASSSGQTNYGYTF. Based on the CDR3 plus reference TRBV5-1 and TRBJ1-2, the full variable domain is KAGVTQTPRYLIKTRGQQVTLSCSPISGHRSVSWYQQTPGQGLQFLFEYFSETQRNKGNFPGRFSGRQFSNSRSEMNVSTLELGDSALYLCASSSGQTNYGYTFGSGTRLTVV.

The chain carries TRBV25-1 and TRBJ1-1, with TRBD1 identical over 7 bases. The CDR3 runs 14 residues. The germline gives CDR1 MGHDK, CDR2 SYGVNS. Losses at the gene ends were 1 base for V and 11 bases for J; bases not matched to a gene: 10. CDR3 bases: TGTGCCAGCAGTGAATCCGACAGGGAAAGGTATGCTTTCTTT. This encodes CASSESDRERYAFF.

V is TRBV19 and J is TRBJ2-3, with TRBD2 identical over 7 bases. The length of the CDR3 is 17 residues. CDR1 and CDR2 (germline): LNHDA, SQIVND (reference sequence). J gave up 0 bases and V 3 bases, and 9 bases lay outside the gene matches. The CDR3 loop reads CASSILGSGVSTDTQYF. The CDR3 DNA sequence: TGTGCCAGTAGTATCTTAGGCAGCGGGGTGAGCACAGATACGCAGTATTTT. Supplemented by reference TRBV19 and TRBJ2-3, the full variable domain reads DGGITQSPKYLFRKEGQNVTLSCEQNLNHDAMYWYRQDPGQGLRLIYYSQIVNDFQKGDIAEGYSVSREKKESFPLTVTSAQKNPTAFYLCASSILGSGVSTDTQYFGPGTRLTVL.

The chain has TRBV6-1 and TRBJ2-1; possible D gene TRBD1, 6 bases. Trimming took off 1 base at V and 0 bases at J, with 7 bases between the two ends. The germline CDR1 and CDR2 sequences are MNHNS and SASEGT. This CDR3 has 15 residues. The CDR3 spells CASSEGGGSYNEQFF. The CDR3 DNA follows: TGTGCCAGCAGTGAAGGAGGGGGCTCCTACAATGAGCAGTTCTTC.

The chain combines TRBV2 with TRBJ2-5; 9 bases match TRBD2. The germline CDR1 and CDR2 sequences are SNHLY and FYNNEI. The CDR3 is 16 amino acids. The trim removed 8 bases at V and 3 bases at J, leaving 13 bases unmatched. The DNA for the CDR3 is TGTGCCAGCCGATCGAATCGGCGGGGGGGCGAAGAGACCCAGTACTTC. As protein: CASRSNRRGGEETQYF.

The chain combines TRBV5-4 with TRBJ1-2, with D uncertain. The germline V gene encodes CDR1 SGHNT and CDR2 YYREEE (reference sequence). This CDR3 has 13 amino acids. V was cut by 4 bases and J by 4 bases, with 11 bases left in between. DNA of the CDR3: TGTGCCAGCAGCCCCCGGGTCAGCTATGGCTACACCTTC. The encoded protein is CASSPRVSYGYTF.

In its sample, this clone was seen a few times. This rearrangement joins TRBV3-1 (or the pseudogene TRBV3-2) to TRBJ1-2; D is perhaps TRBD1 (5 bases). Trimming pared 1 base from V and 2 bases from J, leaving 11 bases between. Germline V gene lookup returns CDR1 LGHDT and CDR2 YNNKEL (reference sequence). The CDR3 has 15 residues. The CDR3 sequence is CASSQGFRTNYGYTF. CDR3 bases: TGTGCCAGCAGCCAAGGTTTCCGGACAAACTATGGCTACACCTTC.

The rearrangement joins TRBV3-1 (or the pseudogene TRBV3-2) to TRBJ1-1; D is unclear. The CDR3 consists of 12 residues. V was clipped by 1 base and J by 8 bases, with 8 bases between them. Germline V gene data show CDR1 as LGHDT and CDR2 as YNNKEL (reference sequence). The CDR3: CASSQVIQEAFF. The CDR3 DNA reads as TGTGCCAGCAGCCAAGTAATCCAGGAAGCTTTCTTT.

This clone was counted a few times. This sequence joins TRBV27 and TRBJ2-7, with D possibly matching TRBD1 (5 bases). The germline CDR1 and CDR2 sequences are MNHEY and SMNVEV (reference sequence). The CDR3 sequence is 13 residues long. Trimming shortened V by 7 bases and J by 4 bases, and 14 bases separated the two germline ends. The chain's CDR3 is CASTSVPGYEQYF. The DNA for the CDR3 is TGTGCCAGCACCTCTGTCCCAGGGTACGAGCAGTACTTC.

Ten or more counts support this clone. The rearrangement joins TRBV2 to TRBJ2-1; D possibly corresponds to TRBD2 (7 bases). Germline loops: CDR1 SNHLY, CDR2 FYNNEI. There are 11 residues in the CDR3. Trimming left V 6 bases short and J 10 bases short, with 10 bases between. The CDR3 DNA sequence: TGTGCCAGCAGAGGGAGGGGGGAGCAGTTCTTC. This codes for CASRGRGEQFF.

This clone was recorded once. V is TRBV4-1 and J is TRBJ2-7; tentatively, D is TRBD2 (6 bases). V shed 1 base and J shed 6 bases, with 22 bases lying between them. CDR1 is MGHRA, CDR2 YSYEKL, per germline. This CDR3 has 17 residues. The CDR3 spells CASSQARTSPFPREQYF. The CDR3, as DNA: TGCGCCAGCAGCCAAGCGAGAACTAGCCCTTTCCCTCGCGAGCAGTACTTC.

The rearrangement links TRBV6-6 to TRBJ1-5; 10 bases line up with TRBD1. The germline V gene has CDR1 MNHNY and CDR2 SVGAGI (reference sequence). J lost 5 bases, V lost 6 bases, and 1 base had no gene match. The length of the CDR3 is 13 residues. CDR3 nucleotides: TGTGCCAGCAGGGACAGGGGGGATCAGCCCCAGCATTTT. It is translated as CASRDRGDQPQHF.

The V and J genes are TRBV7-9 and TRBJ1-2; D remains ambiguous. The V end lost 5 bases, the J end lost 4 bases, and 26 bases lay between the germline ends. CDR1 and CDR2 from the germline V gene are SEHNR and FQNEAQ (reference sequence). This CDR3 comprises 18 residues. The CDR3 protein is CASSPADYFVPVLYGYTF. The CDR3 DNA sequence: TGTGCCAGCAGCCCCGCCGACTACTTCGTCCCCGTCCTCTATGGCTACACCTTC.

This clone was seen once. J is TRBJ2-1 and V is TRBV7-3, with unresolved D. This CDR3 region has 14 residues. With 5 bases removed from V and 5 bases from J, the gap between germline ends came to 13 bases. Looked up from germline, CDR1 is SGHTA and CDR2 is FQGTGA. CDR3 loop: CASSNAGGNNEQFF. Written as DNA, the CDR3 is TGTGCCAGCAGCAACGCTGGCGGAAACAATGAGCAGTTCTTC. Combining the CDR3 with reference TRBV7-3 and TRBJ2-1 gives the whole variable domain GAGVSQTPSNKVTEKGKYVELRCDPISGHTALYWYRQSLGQGPEFLIYFQGTGAADDSGLPNDRFFAVRPEGSVSTLKIQRTERGDSAVYLCASSNAGGNNEQFFGPGTRLTVL.

V is TRBV7-9 and J is TRBJ2-5; 13 bases agree with TRBD2. CDR3 length: 19 amino acids. The germline V gene has CDR1 SEHNR and CDR2 FQNEAQ (reference sequence). With 1 base clipped from V and 5 bases from J, the junction kept 13 bases outside the gene matches. The CDR3 protein is CASSLEVGLAGDVRETQYF. The CDR3 DNA sequence: TGTGCCAGCAGCTTAGAGGTTGGACTAGCGGGAGATGTGCGGGAGACCCAGTACTTC.

The chain couples TRBV15 to TRBJ1-3, with D possibly being TRBD1 (6 bases). CDR3 length: 15 residues. Trimming cost V 8 bases and J 0 bases, with 14 bases left between them. Looked up from germline, CDR1 is LNHNV and CDR2 is YYDKDF (reference sequence). The CDR3 DNA follows: TGTGCCACCCGCGACAGGACTAGCTCTGGAAACACCATATATTTT. Translation gives CATRDRTSSGNTIYF.